Sequencing of this T cell receptor beta chain was carried out in a study of blood T cell repertoires in COVID-19. In the study overall: Whether acute or convalescent, the COVID-19 samples came from the United States, Italy and Spain. T cells, B-cell-depleted T cells, or PBMCs provided the cDNA or gDNA that served as material.

Trimming cost V 5 bases and J 5 bases; bases outside gene matches: 6. This CDR3 is built from 14 residues. The germline gives CDR1 LNHDA, CDR2 SQIVND (reference sequence). A few counts support this clone. Assay: immunoSEQ multiplex PCR; the TCRdb copy retains only in-frame clones and omits some. The data show some 180,000 clones, 80% seen once. This receptor was obtained from a man aged 55 to 70 who had been exposed to COVID-19. The V gene is TRBV19, the J gene TRBJ1-5; 7 nucleotides align to TRBD1. The sample taken for sequencing was PBMCs or T cells enriched from blood (not recorded which). The CDR3 DNA is TGTGCCAGTAGTGCCCGACAGGGCGATCAGCCCCAGCATTTT. Translating gives CASSARQGDQPQHF.